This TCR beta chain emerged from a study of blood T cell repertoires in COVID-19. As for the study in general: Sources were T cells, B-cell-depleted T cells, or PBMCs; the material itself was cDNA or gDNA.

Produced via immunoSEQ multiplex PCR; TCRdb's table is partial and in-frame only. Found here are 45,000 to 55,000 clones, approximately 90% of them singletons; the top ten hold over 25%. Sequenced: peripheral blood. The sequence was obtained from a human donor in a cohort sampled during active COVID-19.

CDR3: CAIRSSRKTQYF. DNA of the CDR3: TGTGCCATCCGGTCGTCTCGAAAGACCCAGTACTTC. The V call is TRBV28, the J call TRBJ2-5; D is ambiguous. V lost 10 bases and J lost 6, with 15 bases in between. The CDR3 sequence is 12 residues long. CDR1 and CDR2 (germline): MDHEN, SYDVKM.